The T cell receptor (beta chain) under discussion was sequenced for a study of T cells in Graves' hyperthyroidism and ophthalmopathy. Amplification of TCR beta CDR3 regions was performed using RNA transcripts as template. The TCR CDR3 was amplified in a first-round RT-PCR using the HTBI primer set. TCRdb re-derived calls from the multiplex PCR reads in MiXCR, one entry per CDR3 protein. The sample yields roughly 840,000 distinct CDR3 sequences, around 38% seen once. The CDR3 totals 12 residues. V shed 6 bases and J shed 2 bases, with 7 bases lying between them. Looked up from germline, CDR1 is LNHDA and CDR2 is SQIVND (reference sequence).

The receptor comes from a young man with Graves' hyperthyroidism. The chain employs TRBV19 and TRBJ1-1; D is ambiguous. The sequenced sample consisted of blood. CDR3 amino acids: CASRMTNTEAFF. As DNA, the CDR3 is TGTGCCAGTAGGATGACAAACACTGAAGCTTTCTTT.